This T cell receptor beta chain is drawn from a study of blood T cell repertoires in COVID-19. Study in general: Acute-phase and convalescent COVID-19 samples originated in the United States, Italy and Spain. In each case, the material was cDNA or gDNA derived from T cells, B-cell-depleted T cells, or PBMCs.

Here immunoSEQ multiplex PCR was the method, and the copy in TCRdb shows in-frame clones only, minus some. The profile shows 71,000 or so clones, 70% to 85% of them singletons. This CDR3 has 16 residues. CDR1 is SGHNT and CDR2 is YYREEE in the germline V gene (reference sequence). Trimming took 3 bases from V and 5 from J; bases not matched to a gene: 8. Sample: peripheral blood. The TCR comes from a man between 65 and 79 years old with acute or convalescent COVID-19. The genes are TRBV5-4 and TRBJ2-7, with 13 positions matching TRBD2. This CDR3 is CASSSELAGGPHEQYF. The CDR3 DNA is TGTGCCAGCAGCTCCGAACTAGCGGGAGGGCCCCACGAGCAGTACTTC.